This T cell receptor beta chain was identified in a study of blood T cell repertoires in COVID-19. Overall study: Specimens from acute and convalescent COVID-19 originated in the United States, Italy and Spain. The analysed material was cDNA or gDNA that came from T cells, B-cell-depleted T cells, or PBMCs.

The CDR3 contains 10 residues. Germline loops: CDR1 MDHEN, CDR2 SYDVKM. V was clipped by 5 bases and J by 9 bases, with 7 bases between them. Measured with immunoSEQ multiplex PCR; TCRdb has only the in-frame clones, and not every one. The sample records about 140,000 clones, roughly 85% being singletons. This clonotype was obtained from a man aged 45-65 years with acute or convalescent COVID-19. The genes are TRBV28 and TRBJ1-1, with D uncertain. What was sequenced was peripheral blood. CDR3 bases: TGTGCCAGCAGTCGGGAGAAAGCTTTCTTT. Its translation is CASSREKAFF.